What follows are 29 T cell receptor beta chains derived from one specimen sequenced in a study of PD-1 blockade in classical Hodgkin lymphoma (dated by TCRdb to about 2020). Sample time point, as interpreted from the label and publication: cycle 2 day 1 (C2D1) of nivolumab. Every trial patient had relapsed following autologous stem cell transplantation, and prior brentuximab vedotin exposure was what differed among cohorts A, B and C. Library creation used the immunoSEQ multiplex PCR assay. TCRdb retrieved this table from immuneACCESS and kept in-frame rearrangements only. Not all clones are present; in checked studies, unresolved V genes account for under half, and no reason is known for the remainder. Here the sample has over 25,000 clones; around 80% occur a single time. 11% of the sample rests with the top ten. Sequencing used peripheral blood mononuclear cells (PBMCs), obtained before the second cycle of nivolumab. The receptor set was obtained from a human donor with classical Hodgkin lymphoma.

CDR3: CASSPLGYDREQYF. As DNA, the CDR3 is TGTGCCAGTAGCCCCCTTGGATACGACCGCGAGCAGTACTTC. The chain uses TRBV19 and TRBJ2-7; D is uncertain. There are 14 residues in the CDR3. Germline CDR1 and CDR2: LNHDA and SQIVND (reference sequence). V was shortened by 6 bases and J by 6 bases, with 18 bases between the two germline ends.

The CDR3 sequence is CASNFPPGDGTQYF. In DNA, the CDR3 is TGTGCCAGCAACTTCCCCCCAGGGGACGGGACCCAGTACTTC. V gene TRBV7-9 combines with J gene TRBJ2-5, with D perhaps matching TRBD1 (6 bases). Germline V gives CDR1 SEHNR, CDR2 FQNEAQ (reference sequence). The CDR3 covers 14 residues. The V gene lost 7 bases and the J gene lost 7 bases, with 19 bases spanning the gap.

The chain combines TRBV6-6 with TRBJ1-2; possible D gene TRBD1, 6 bases. Germline V gene data show CDR1 as MNHNY and CDR2 as SVGAGI (reference sequence). The CDR3 spans 14 residues. Deletions cut 4 bases from V and 3 bases from J, with 12 bases between. The CDR3, as DNA: TGTGCCAGCAGTTCAAGGGGACAAGACTATGGCTACACCTTC. As protein: CASSSRGQDYGYTF.

CDR3 residues: CASRGLHQETQYF. The CDR3 DNA is TGTGCCAGCAGGGGACTACACCAAGAGACCCAGTACTTC. V is TRBV27 and J is TRBJ2-5; the match to TRBD2 covers 7 bases. Trimming cost V 6 bases and J 0 bases; bases outside gene matches: 1. This CDR3 spans 13 amino acids. Germline V lookup: CDR1 MNHEY, CDR2 SMNVEV (reference sequence).

This rearrangement joins TRBV13 to TRBJ1-6; D unclear. Trimming took off 4 bases at V and 7 bases at J, with 11 bases between the two ends. Germline V lookup: CDR1 PRHDT, CDR2 FYEKMQ (reference sequence). The CDR3 covers 14 residues. The CDR3 bases are TGTGCCAGCAGCTCTCGGACGGGGAATTCACCCCTCCACTTT. Protein sequence: CASSSRTGNSPLHF.

The chain combines TRBV6-5 with TRBJ2-5; D remains unclear. The CDR3 spans 12 residues. From germline, CDR1 is MNHEY and CDR2 SVGAGI. V was clipped by 7 bases and J by 3 bases, with 9 bases between them. CDR3 nucleotides: TGTGCCAGCAAGATCGGTGAAGAGACCCAGTACTTC. It is translated as CASKIGEETQYF.

V is TRBV7-8 and J is TRBJ2-2, with D possibly matching TRBD1 (5 bases). The germline gives CDR1 SGHVS, CDR2 FQNEAQ. There are 16 residues in the CDR3. Trimming left V 1 base short and J 0 bases short, with 9 bases between. This CDR3 reads CASSLVQATNTGELFF. The CDR3 nucleotides read TGTGCCAGCAGCTTAGTACAGGCGACGAACACCGGGGAGCTGTTTTTT.

This rearrangement joins TRBV4-1 to TRBJ1-4, with D unresolved. The germline CDR1 and CDR2 sequences are MGHRA and YSYEKL. The CDR3 runs 13 residues. The ends were cut back, 1 base at V and 6 bases at J, with 6 bases in the middle. DNA for the CDR3: TGCGCCAGCAGCCAAGGACCGGATGAAAAACTGTTTTTT. Translation: CASSQGPDEKLFF.

J is TRBJ2-3 and V is TRBV9; 13 bases are shared with TRBD2. This CDR3 region has 18 residues. Germline CDR1 is SGDLS and CDR2 is YYNGEE. V was clipped by 4 bases and J by 0 bases; unmatched bases: 8. The CDR3 protein is CASSPRLAGGGSTDTQYF. CDR3 sequence (DNA): TGTGCCAGCAGCCCTCGACTAGCGGGGGGCGGTAGCACAGATACGCAGTATTTT.

The chain employs TRBV28 and TRBJ2-7, with D perhaps being TRBD1 or TRBD2 (5 bases each). Germline CDR1 MDHEN, CDR2 SYDVKM. This CDR3 is 15 amino acids long. V was cut by 5 bases and J by 2 bases, with 16 bases left in between. The CDR3 loop reads CASSLTGTYTYEQYF. CDR3 sequence (DNA): TGTGCCAGCAGTCTTACCGGGACCTATACCTACGAGCAGTACTTC.

The CDR3 DNA reads TGTGCCAGCAGCGTGAGGGGACAGAATGAGCAGTTCTTC. It encodes CASSVRGQNEQFF. This rearrangement joins TRBV7-2 to TRBJ2-1, with 7 bases lining up with TRBD1. Germline loops: CDR1 SGHTA, CDR2 FQGNSA. The V segment lost 5 bases and the J segment 7 bases; nucleotides outside the gene matches: 5. The CDR3 totals 13 residues. Using reference TRBV7-2 and TRBJ2-1 for the parts outside the CDR3, the full variable domain is GAGVSQSPSNKVTEKGKDVELRCDPISGHTALYWYRQSLGQGLEFLIYFQGNSAPDKSGLPSDRFSAERTGGSVSTLTIQRTQQEDSAVYLCASSVRGQNEQFFGPGTRLTVL.

The chain joins TRBV13 to TRBJ2-7; perhaps D is TRBD1 or TRBD2 (5 bases each). Trimming stripped 6 bases from V and 2 bases from J, with 14 bases between. Germline-derived CDR1 and CDR2 are PRHDT and FYEKMQ (reference sequence). The CDR3 extends over 14 amino acids. This CDR3 is CASRIRDGAYEQYF. The CDR3 DNA follows: TGTGCCAGCAGGATCCGGGACGGTGCCTACGAGCAGTACTTC.

The genes are TRBV7-2 and TRBJ1-5, with D maybe TRBD1 (5 bases). This CDR3 spans 15 amino acids. CDR1 SGHTA and CDR2 FQGNSA come from the germline V gene. The germline V and J ends were trimmed by 1 base and 4 bases, with 11 bases remaining between them. The CDR3 DNA sequence: TGTGCCAGCAGCTTAGACCTGACAGATAATCAGCCCCAGCATTTT. Its protein is CASSLDLTDNQPQHF.

CDR3 amino acids: CASTSIGDRAADTQYF. The CDR3, as DNA: TGTGCCAGTACCTCGATAGGGGACAGGGCGGCAGATACGCAGTATTTT. The V and J genes are TRBV19 and TRBJ2-3, with 9 bases fitting TRBD1. Per the germline V gene, CDR1 is LNHDA and CDR2 is SQIVND (reference sequence). There are 16 residues in the CDR3. The J segment lost 4 bases and the V segment lost 7 bases, leaving 12 bases of the junction unmatched.

This rearrangement joins TRBV5-4 to TRBJ2-1, with 10 nucleotides matching TRBD2. J gave up 0 bases and V 4 bases, and 13 bases lay outside the gene matches. Looked up from germline, CDR1 is SGHNT and CDR2 is YYREEE (reference sequence). This CDR3 comprises 19 residues. In nucleotides, the CDR3 is TGTGCCAGCAGCCCGAAGGGCCTAGCGGGGGCCAACTCCTACAATGAGCAGTTCTTC. Protein sequence: CASSPKGLAGANSYNEQFF.

This rearrangement joins TRBV5-1 to TRBJ2-7; D is possibly TRBD1 (6 bases). V dropped 0 bases and J dropped 2 bases, with 12 bases sitting between them. The CDR3 runs to 15 residues. From germline, CDR1 is SGHRS and CDR2 YFSETQ. The CDR3 sequence is CASSLGTEFPYEQYF. In nucleotides, the CDR3 is TGCGCCAGCAGCTTGGGGACAGAGTTCCCCTACGAGCAGTACTTC.

V gene TRBV30 combines with J gene TRBJ2-5; D is uncertain. The CDR3 covers 12 residues. The V end was cut by 5 bases, the J end by 5 bases, with 12 bases between. Germline CDR1 GTSNPN, CDR2 SVGIG (reference sequence). CDR3 sequence: CAWGKGWETQYF. In DNA, the CDR3 is TGTGCCTGGGGCAAGGGCTGGGAGACCCAGTACTTC.

The gene calls are TRBV19 and TRBJ1-6; unclear D gene. Trimming pared 3 bases from V and 4 bases from J, leaving 4 bases between. Germline CDR1 reads LNHDA; CDR2 reads SQIVND (reference sequence). The CDR3 covers 13 residues. The DNA of the CDR3 is TGTGCCAGTAGTATTGGGTATAATTCACCCCTCCACTTT. It is translated as CASSIGYNSPLHF.

The chain's CDR3 is CAISEVLRGVGTGELFF. Here the CDR3 DNA reads TGTGCCATCAGCGAAGTCTTGAGGGGCGTAGGCACCGGGGAGCTGTTTTTT. The rearrangement joins TRBV10-3 to TRBJ2-2, with D possibly being TRBD1 or TRBD2 (5 bases each). V was pared by 6 bases and J by 4 bases, with 21 bases between. The CDR3 totals 17 residues. The germline CDR1 and CDR2 sequences are ENHRY and SYGVKD.

The chain is built from TRBV15 and TRBJ2-7; D remains ambiguous. The V and J ends lost 0 bases and 7 bases respectively, with 16 bases between them. This CDR3 spans 15 amino acids. Germline CDR1 reads LNHNV; CDR2 reads YYDKDF (reference sequence). In DNA form, the CDR3 reads TGTGCCACCAGCAGAGATCCGTTTACAGACCGGGAGCAGTACTTC. It codes for CATSRDPFTDREQYF.

The chain uses TRBV11-2 and TRBJ1-2; D gene ambiguous. Germline V gene sequence: CDR1 SGHAT, CDR2 FQNNGV. This CDR3 spans 15 amino acids. The V end was cut by 2 bases, the J end by 6 bases, with 16 bases between. The CDR3 protein is CASSLHAVSPDGYTF. In nucleotides, the CDR3 is TGTGCCAGCAGCTTACATGCAGTGAGTCCCGATGGCTACACCTTC.

V is TRBV9 and J is TRBJ2-6; the D gene is possibly TRBD1 (5 bases). The V gene lost 4 bases and the J gene lost 1 base, with 18 bases spanning the gap. The CDR3 length is 18 residues. Germline lookup yields CDR1 SGDLS and CDR2 YYNGEE. CDR3 region: CASSLIGQGPSGANVLTF. In nucleotides, the CDR3 is TGTGCCAGCAGCCTCATAGGGCAGGGCCCTTCTGGGGCCAACGTCCTGACTTTC.

A few counts support this clone. The V and J genes are TRBV11-1 and TRBJ1-2; no definite D call. The ends were cut back, 2 bases at V and 4 bases at J, with 17 bases in the middle. CDR1 SGHAT and CDR2 FQDESV come from the germline V gene (reference sequence). The CDR3 extends over 16 amino acids. Here the CDR3 reads CASSLSRGSVTYGYTF. The CDR3 DNA is TGTGCCAGCAGCTTAAGTCGCGGTTCGGTCACCTATGGCTACACCTTC.

J is TRBJ1-2 and V is TRBV14; D unresolved. The CDR3 has 15 amino acids. Germline lookup yields CDR1 SGHDN and CDR2 FVKESK. V was shortened by 4 bases and J by 3 bases, with 15 bases between the two germline ends. The CDR3 protein is CASSLQTGLYYGYTF. The DNA of the CDR3 is TGTGCCAGCAGCCTTCAGACGGGTCTTTACTATGGCTACACCTTC.

This clone was seen only once. The chain uses TRBV7-9 and TRBJ1-6; unclear D gene. CDR1 is SEHNR, CDR2 FQNEAQ, per germline (reference sequence). CDR3 size: 19 residues. Trimming pared 3 bases from V and 1 base from J, leaving 19 bases between. The CDR3 reads CASSFEAKALGSYNSPLHF. For the CDR3, the DNA is TGTGCCAGCAGCTTCGAGGCAAAAGCCCTTGGTTCCTATAATTCACCCCTCCACTTT.

The chain employs TRBV4-1 and TRBJ1-1; TRBD1 might be the D (5 bases). The V gene's germline CDR1 is MGHRA and CDR2 YSYEKL. V shed 0 bases and J shed 8 bases, with 16 bases lying between them. This CDR3 spans 15 amino acids. CDR3 sequence reads: CASSQEPGRDSEAFF. In DNA form, the CDR3 reads TGCGCCAGCAGCCAAGAACCGGGCCGGGACTCAGAAGCTTTCTTT.

In its sample, this clone was seen a few times. The gene calls are TRBV5-6 and TRBJ1-2; D remains ambiguous. Looked up from germline, CDR1 is SGHDT and CDR2 is YYEEEE. Trimming removed 6 bases at V and 0 bases at J, with 9 bases between. The CDR3 extends over 13 amino acids. CDR3 sequence: CASTLGPNYGYTF. The CDR3 nucleotides read TGTGCCAGCACCCTCGGGCCTAACTATGGCTACACCTTC.

The rearrangement links TRBV29-1 to TRBJ2-3, with a weak D call TRBD1 (6 bases). V was pared by 3 bases and J by 3 bases, with 7 bases between. The germline gives CDR1 SQVTM, CDR2 ANQGSEA. The CDR3 consists of 12 residues. The CDR3 bases are TGCAGCGTTGACAGGGGTACAGATACGCAGTATTTT. This translates into CSVDRGTDTQYF.

The chain uses TRBV5-6 and TRBJ1-1; D possibly corresponds to TRBD1 (6 bases). Trimming took 3 bases from V and 5 from J, leaving 11 bases between them. The CDR3 has 13 residues. The V gene's germline CDR1 is SGHDT and CDR2 YYEEEE. The CDR3 region is CASSSRTETEAFF. CDR3 coding DNA: TGTGCCAGCAGCTCAAGGACAGAGACTGAAGCTTTCTTT.